This T cell receptor beta chain was identified in a study of cytomegalovirus exposure and HLA in healthy donors. Overall study findings and caveats: Equally common other TCR beta chains were less clonally expanded than HLA-associated ones, a later analysis found.

Note on this clone: As yet, its antigen is unknown.

The study ran its PCR with 60 Vbeta and 13 Jbeta primers. Clones were sequenced by immunoSEQ multiplex PCR, and TCRdb holds only the in-frame ones, with some missing. The data contain under 200,000 clones, roughly 80% of them seen just once; the ten biggest clones take up 1.3%. The length of the CDR3 is 16 residues. Germline CDR1 reads MGHRA; CDR2 reads YSYEKL. Deletions cut 2 bases from V and 2 bases from J, with 16 bases between. The receptor was isolated from a middle-aged man in good health and CMV-seropositive. This chain joins TRBV4-1 and TRBJ2-7; tentative D call: TRBD2 (6 bases). Source material: PBMCs. This CDR3 reads CASSQPRDGFTYEQYF. CDR3 DNA: TGCGCCAGCAGCCAACCGCGGGACGGCTTTACCTACGAGCAGTACTTC.